The rows below give T cell receptor beta chains drawn from one sample of a study of blood T cell repertoires in COVID-19. The data were produced by immunoSEQ multiplex PCR, yet TCRdb's version contains in-frame clones alone and is incomplete. The table records hundreds of thousands of clones, 80% to 90% of them present only once. Sequenced input: peripheral blood. These receptors all stem from a woman in her 70s with COVID-19, enrolled during active disease. Both conserved end residues are part of each CDR3. D genes are given only for firm matches. The listing skips clone size in some rows; elsewhere it reads once, few, many or a size class.

j_call | d_call | clone_size | v_call | cdr3_nt | cdr3_aa
TRBJ2-5 | TRBD1 | NA | TRBV2 | TGTGCCAGCAGTGAAGCTGGCAGGGGGCAAGAGACCCAGTACTTC | CASSEAGRGQETQYF
TRBJ1-4 | NA | NA | TRBV28 | TGTGCCAGCACCACTCTTAATGAAAAACTGTTTTTT | CASTTLNEKLFF
TRBJ2-5 | TRBD2 | few | TRBV5-8 | TGTGCCAGCAGCTTGACCCCATCTACTAGCGGGGGGACCGCCCAGTACTTC | CASSLTPSTSGGTAQYF
TRBJ1-2 | TRBD1 | NA | TRBV24-1 | TGTGCCACCAGTGACCCTCCCGGTGCCGGGACAGGGTACGGCTACACCTTC | CATSDPPGAGTGYGYTF
TRBJ1-1 | NA | NA | TRBV4-1 | TGCGCCAGCAGCCAGAGGGAAAGGAACACTGAAGCTTTCTTT | CASSQRERNTEAFF
TRBJ2-5 | NA | once | TRBV7-2 | TGTGCCAGCAGCTTCGGCGGGGCCCAAGAGACCCAGTACTTC | CASSFGGAQETQYF
TRBJ1-2 | NA | NA | TRBV20-1 | TGCAGTGCTAGGCAGGACTATGGCTACACCTTC | CSARQDYGYTF
TRBJ2-7 | NA | once | TRBV25-1 | TGTGCCAGCAGTCTGAGGGCTACCTCCTACGAGCAGTACTTC | CASSLRATSYEQYF
TRBJ2-7 | NA | hyperexpanded | TRBV18 | TGTGCCAGCTCACCAAGGCAGGCAACGTCCTACGAGCAGTACTTC | CASSPRQATSYEQYF
TRBJ2-1 | TRBD2 | NA | TRBV6-5 | TGTGCCAGCAGTTATGGGGGGGAGGGGCAGTTCTTC | CASSYGGEGQFF
TRBJ2-2 | NA | NA | TRBV27 | TGTGCCAGCAGTTTCGGGGTGAACACCGGGGAGCTGTTTTTT | CASSFGVNTGELFF
TRBJ1-1 | NA | NA | TRBV6-5 | TGTGCCAGCAGTTACGAGGCAGGGGAAGTTAACACTGAAGCTTTCTTT | CASSYEAGEVNTEAFF
TRBJ1-4 | NA | NA | TRBV5-8 | TGTGCCAGCAGCTGGGCGCCCAATGAAAAACTGTTTTTT | CASSWAPNEKLFF
TRBJ2-7 | TRBD2 | NA | TRBV11-2 | TGTGCCAGCAGCGACCTACTAGCGGAGGTCTTCGAGCAGTACTTC | CASSDLLAEVFEQYF
TRBJ2-3 | NA | NA | TRBV24-1 | TGTGCCATCGCGGGGGCCCGGACAGATACGCAGTATTTT | CAIAGARTDTQYF
TRBJ2-7 | TRBD2 | NA | TRBV5-1 | TGCGCCAGCAGCTTGGGGGGACTAGCTGACGAGCAGTACTTC | CASSLGGLADEQYF
TRBJ2-1 | TRBD2 | NA | TRBV7-8 | TGTGCCAGCAGCTTAGTAGTAGCGGGGGGGTACAATGAGCAGTTCTTC | CASSLVVAGGYNEQFF
TRBJ2-5 | TRBD2 | NA | TRBV5-8 | TGTGCCAGCAGCTCGACTAGCGGGGGGACCCAAGAGACCCAGTACTTC | CASSSTSGGTQETQYF
TRBJ1-1 | TRBD1 | NA | TRBV5-4 | TGTGCCAGCAGCCTCCGGGACAGTCCTATTGAAGCTTTCTTT | CASSLRDSPIEAFF
TRBJ2-1 | NA | NA | TRBV3-1/TRBV3-2 | TGTGCCAGCAGCCTAAAAGGCCTAGCTCAAGCCTTGAATGAGCAGTTCTTC | CASSLKGLAQALNEQFF
TRBJ2-1 | NA | NA | TRBV11-3 | TGTGCCAGCAGCTACAGACGTATCGATGAGCAGTTCTTC | CASSYRRIDEQFF
TRBJ2-1 | TRBD2 | NA | TRBV3-1/TRBV3-2 | TGTGCCAGCAGCCCGCTAGCGGGGGGAGGCAATGAGCAGTTCTTC | CASSPLAGGGNEQFF
TRBJ2-1 | TRBD2 | NA | TRBV24-1 | TGTGCCACCAGTGATTCCCGGGGGGGAGATAGCAAGCAGTTCTTC | CATSDSRGGDSKQFF
TRBJ2-6 | NA | NA | TRBV3-1/TRBV3-2 | TGTGCCAGCAGCCAAGCCGGTGGCTCTGGGGCCAACGTCCTGACTTTC | CASSQAGGSGANVLTF
TRBJ2-5 | TRBD2 | once | TRBV28 | TGTGCCAGCAGTTCAGCGGGGGGGCCGATGGAGACCCAGTACTTC | CASSSAGGPMETQYF
TRBJ2-3 | TRBD1 | NA | TRBV30 | TGTGCCTGGAGGATCGGCAGGGGGAAGGATACGCAGTATTTT | CAWRIGRGKDTQYF
TRBJ1-6 | TRBD1 | few | TRBV6-2/TRBV6-3 | TGTGCCAGCAGTTACGGGACAGACTATTCACCCCTCCACTTT | CASSYGTDYSPLHF
TRBJ1-1 | NA | NA | TRBV7-6 | TGTGCCAGCAGCCCAGACATTAACACTGAAGCTTTCTTT | CASSPDINTEAFF
TRBJ2-1 | TRBD2 | NA | TRBV7-9 | TGTGCCAGCAGCGCCCGACTAGCGGGGACTTACAATGAGCAGTTCTTC | CASSARLAGTYNEQFF
TRBJ1-1 | NA | NA | TRBV7-9 | TGTGCCAGCAGCTCCGGGACTAACACTGAAGCTTTCTTT | CASSSGTNTEAFF
TRBJ1-2 | NA | few | TRBV5-8 | TGTGCCAGCAGCTTGGGAACAGGGAAGGGCTACACCTTC | CASSLGTGKGYTF
TRBJ1-1 | TRBD1 | NA | TRBV12-3/TRBV12-4 | TGTGCCAGCAGCCCGGGACAGGGAAAAGCTTTCTTT | CASSPGQGKAFF
TRBJ2-7 | TRBD2 | once | TRBV3-1/TRBV3-2 | TGTGCCAGCAGCCAATCGGCGGGGGGGCAATACGAGCAGTACTTC | CASSQSAGGQYEQYF
TRBJ2-5 | NA | NA | TRBV12-3/TRBV12-4 | TGTGCCAGCAGTTTTGCGGGCGGCCAGACCCAGTACTTC | CASSFAGGQTQYF
TRBJ2-7 | NA | NA | TRBV6-5 | TGTGCCACGACCCGGGTTCAGACCTACGAGCAGTACTTC | CATTRVQTYEQYF
TRBJ1-1 | NA | NA | TRBV10-2 | TGCGCCAGCAGTGAAGGGGGGGCCAGCTACCTTGAAGCTTTCTTT | CASSEGGASYLEAFF
TRBJ2-7 | TRBD1 | NA | TRBV18 | TGTGCCAGCTCATTCGACAGGGCCGAGCAGTACTTC | CASSFDRAEQYF
TRBJ1-2 | NA | few | TRBV3-1/TRBV3-2 | TGTGCCAGCAGCCAACAAGGCGGTGGCTACACCTTC | CASSQQGGGYTF
TRBJ1-5 | NA | once | TRBV6-4 | TGTGCCAGCAGTGACGGTTTCGTCGGGGGCAATCAGCCCCAGCATTTT | CASSDGFVGGNQPQHF
TRBJ2-7 | TRBD1 | NA | TRBV18 | TGTGCCAGCTCATTCGGACAGGGGGCCTACTACGAGCAGTACTTC | CASSFGQGAYYEQYF
TRBJ2-5 | NA | NA | TRBV6-2/TRBV6-3 | TGTGCCAGCAGTCCCCGGGACACACAAGAGACCCAGTACTTC | CASSPRDTQETQYF
TRBJ2-1 | TRBD2 | NA | TRBV15 | TGTGCCACCAGGCGAGGGACTAGCAGCCATGAGCAGTTCTTC | CATRRGTSSHEQFF
TRBJ1-1 | NA | NA | TRBV13 | TGTGCCAGCAGCTTCCCTTTGACAGCCCGAAGGGCTGAAGCTTTCTTT | CASSFPLTARRAEAFF
TRBJ1-3 | NA | NA | TRBV18 | TGTGCCAGCTCACCCGGGAGTATGGAAGGAAACACCATATATTTT | CASSPGSMEGNTIYF
TRBJ1-4 | TRBD1 | NA | TRBV2 | TGTGCCAGCAGAGGGGGGATGACAGGGGAAGTGGAAAAACTGTTTTTT | CASRGGMTGEVEKLFF
TRBJ2-7 | NA | NA | TRBV27 | TGTGCCAGCAGCCTCTACGAGCAGTACTTC | CASSLYEQYF
TRBJ1-2 | TRBD1 | once | TRBV28 | TGTGCCAGCAGTTTCATGTTTCGGGACAGCGACCCACTCTATGGCTACACCTTC | CASSFMFRDSDPLYGYTF
TRBJ1-2 | NA | NA | TRBV7-9 | TGTGCCAGCAGCCCAGAGGGTAAGGGCTACACCTTC | CASSPEGKGYTF
TRBJ1-2 | TRBD1 | NA | TRBV5-8 | TGTGCCAGCAGCTACCTTATACAGGGGAGCTATGGCTACACCTTC | CASSYLIQGSYGYTF
TRBJ2-2 | NA | NA | TRBV18 | TGTGCCAGCTCACCAAGGCAGGCCATGGTGACCGGGGAGCTGTTTTTT | CASSPRQAMVTGELFF
TRBJ2-7 | NA | NA | TRBV6-6 | TGTGCCAGCAGTTACACCACTGTCTACGAGCAGTACTTC | CASSYTTVYEQYF
TRBJ1-1 | TRBD1 | NA | TRBV27 | TGTGCCAGCAGTCCGTTACGGGACAGCGACGCTGAAGCTTTCTTT | CASSPLRDSDAEAFF
TRBJ2-5 | NA | NA | TRBV5-4 | TGTGCCAGCAGCTTGGCTCAGGGGAACCAAGAGACCCAGTACTTC | CASSLAQGNQETQYF